This T cell receptor (gamma chain) was identified in a study of gamma-delta chains in newborns, infants, children. Across the study: Microbial exposure reportedly drives polyclonal innate γδ T cell expansion after birth.

TCRdb reanalyzed the reads using CATT. The sample yields some 440 gamma-chain clones, around 30% seen once. This clone is termed large (0.1 to 1%). In the same sample, other DNA sequences code for this CDR3. The CDR3 length is 13 residues. The germline CDR1 and CDR2 sequences are GITISATS and ISYDGTV (reference sequence). Trimming took 4 bases from V and 3 from J; bases not matched to a gene: 6. Sequencing was performed on blood. The chain employs TRGV9 and TRGJ1 or TRGJ2. This TCR came from a child who was a newborn, infant or young child, either healthy, febrile or measles-vaccinated (not recorded which). In nucleotides, the CDR3 is TGTGCCTTGTGGGACCTTACTTATTATAAGAAACTCTTT. It codes for CALWDLTYYKKLF.